One and the same sample provided the 31 T cell receptor beta chains below, sequenced in a study of immune evolution from preneoplasia to lung adenocarcinoma. Clones were read by immunoSEQ multiplex PCR, and TCRdb kept only the in-frame ones, dropping some. The data hold approximately 4,000 clones, with 80% to 90% observed a single time. Sample: FFPE minimally invasive lung adenocarcinoma tissue. Receptor source: a donor at least 70 years old with lung adenocarcinoma.

DNA of the CDR3: TGTGCCAGTAGGCCCCGGGACAGGGTCGAGCAGTACTTC. Its translation is CASRPRDRVEQYF. This chain uses TRBV19 with TRBJ2-7; TRBD1 agrees at 9 bases. V was pared by 6 bases and J by 6 bases, with 6 bases of the junction left unmatched. The CDR3 is 13 amino acids. Germline lookup yields CDR1 LNHDA and CDR2 SQIVND (reference sequence).

The chain combines TRBV11-3 with TRBJ2-7; 8 positions agree with TRBD2. The CDR3 contains 14 residues. CDR1 is SGHNT and CDR2 is YENEEA in the germline V gene. V shed 6 bases, J shed 5 bases, and the junction held 9 bases outside the gene matches. The CDR3, as DNA: TGTGCCAGCAGTCGGGTAGCGGGAATCGACGAGCAGTACTTC. Residues: CASSRVAGIDEQYF.

The chain combines TRBV7-8 with TRBJ2-7; 11 bases map to TRBD1. Germline V gene data show CDR1 as SGHVS and CDR2 as FQNEAQ. This CDR3 is built from 13 residues. The ends lost 4 bases at V and 6 bases at J; junction bases unmatched: 2. CDR3 residues: CASSSGTGGEQYF. The CDR3 DNA follows: TGTGCCAGCAGCTCCGGGACAGGGGGCGAGCAGTACTTC.

The rearrangement links TRBV2 to TRBJ2-4; D is perhaps TRBD1 or TRBD2 (5 bases each). Trimming left V 4 bases short and J 7 bases short, with 14 bases between. CDR1 SNHLY and CDR2 FYNNEI come from the germline V gene. CDR3 length: 14 residues. CDR3 residues: CASSGPNEGNIQYF. As DNA, the CDR3 is TGTGCCAGCAGTGGGCCGAATGAGGGGAACATTCAGTACTTC.

J is TRBJ2-7 and V is TRBV19; 7 bases line up with TRBD2. Germline V gives CDR1 LNHDA, CDR2 SQIVND (reference sequence). V lost 3 bases, J lost 5 bases, and 13 bases stayed unmatched. This CDR3 spans 16 amino acids. The CDR3: CASSIRLAGSGHEQYF. As DNA, the CDR3 is TGTGCCAGTAGTATCAGACTAGCAGGGAGCGGCCACGAGCAGTACTTC.

The V and J genes are TRBV2 and TRBJ1-2, with D maybe TRBD1 (5 bases). The ends were cut back, 4 bases at V and 8 bases at J, with 26 bases in the middle. The germline CDR1 and CDR2 sequences are SNHLY and FYNNEI. CDR3 length: 17 amino acids. Written as DNA, the CDR3 is TGTGCCAGCAGTGGGACCCTCCAGGGAGGGGTGATGCTAGGCTACACCTTC. Encoded protein: CASSGTLQGGVMLGYTF.

This chain connects TRBV12-5 to TRBJ1-5; D unresolved. Germline V CDR1 and CDR2: LGHNT, FRNRAP. This CDR3 region has 15 residues. The V and J ends lost 1 base and 2 bases respectively, with 9 bases between them. CDR3 in DNA: TGTGCTAGTGGTTTGGCCGTGGAAGGCAATCAGCCCCAGCATTTT. This sequence encodes CASGLAVEGNQPQHF.

This chain links TRBV5-1 with TRBJ2-5; TRBD1 aligns across 7 bases. The V gene's germline CDR1 is SGHRS and CDR2 YFSETQ. The CDR3 length is 16 residues. The ends lost 0 bases at V and 1 base at J; junction bases unmatched: 6. The CDR3 nucleotides are TGCGCCAGCAGCTTGGGGGACAGTAGAGGCCAAGAGACCCAGTACTTC. This codes for CASSLGDSRGQETQYF.

This clone appeared a single time. The chain uses TRBV30 and TRBJ1-5; D may be TRBD1 (5 bases). CDR1 GTSNPN and CDR2 SVGIG come from the germline V gene (reference sequence). This CDR3 region has 13 residues. Trimming left V 2 bases short and J 1 base short, with 6 bases between. CDR3 loop: CAWSWDSNQPQHF. For the CDR3, the DNA is TGTGCCTGGAGTTGGGACAGCAATCAGCCCCAGCATTTT.

The V and J genes are TRBV19 and TRBJ2-7; 7 bases agree with TRBD1. V shed 3 bases, J shed 6 bases, and the junction held 5 bases outside the gene matches. The CDR3 runs to 13 residues. Germline V gene lookup returns CDR1 LNHDA and CDR2 SQIVND (reference sequence). The CDR3 DNA is TGTGCCAGTAGTATGACAGGGTCGGGCGAGCAGTACTTC. It is translated as CASSMTGSGEQYF.

This clone was seen only a few times. V and J are TRBV6-5 and TRBJ2-2, with TRBD1 matching over 8 bases. V was clipped by 6 bases and J by 1 base; unmatched bases: 4. Germline assignment: CDR1 MNHEY and CDR2 SVGAGI. The length of the CDR3 is 15 residues. The CDR3 sequence is CASRSTGENTGELFF. The DNA for the CDR3 is TGTGCCAGCAGATCGACAGGGGAGAACACCGGGGAGCTGTTTTTT.

The V and J genes are TRBV7-9 and TRBJ2-5; TRBD1 matches at 11 bases. The ends lost 7 bases at V and 5 bases at J; junction bases unmatched: 9. The CDR3 runs to 15 residues. The V gene's germline CDR1 is SEHNR and CDR2 FQNEAQ (reference sequence). As DNA, the CDR3 is TGTGCCAGCACCATAGGGACAGGGGGGGCGGAGACCCAGTACTTC. This encodes CASTIGTGGAETQYF. Full variable domain (rest looked up from reference TRBV7-9 and TRBJ2-5): DTGVSQNPRHKITKRGQNVTFRCDPISEHNRLYWYRQTLGQGPEFLTYFQNEAQLEKSRLLSDRFSAERPKGSFSTLEIQRTEQGDSAMYLCASTIGTGGAETQYFGPGTRLLVL.

This clone was observed a handful of times. The V call is TRBV29-1, the J call TRBJ2-1; 12 bases match TRBD2. The CDR3 is made up of 15 amino acids. Per the germline V gene, CDR1 is SQVTM and CDR2 is ANQGSEA. With 3 bases clipped from V and 4 bases from J, the junction kept 4 bases outside the gene matches. CDR3 sequence (DNA): TGCAGCGTTGAGACTAGCGGGAGTACATACAATGAGCAGTTCTTC. This gives the protein CSVETSGSTYNEQFF.

This clone came up once. This chain links TRBV30 with TRBJ2-5, with D unresolved. The germline CDR1 and CDR2 sequences are GTSNPN and SVGIG (reference sequence). The CDR3 has 11 residues. V was pared by 3 bases and J by 5 bases, with 7 bases between. CDR3: CAWSSAETQYF. The CDR3 region has the DNA TGTGCCTGGAGCTCAGCGGAGACCCAGTACTTC.

CDR3 in amino acids: CASSQGDSSYEQYF. CDR3 in DNA: TGCGCCAGCAGCCAAGGGGACAGTAGTTACGAGCAGTACTTC. The chain links TRBV4-1 to TRBJ2-7; 7 bases line up with TRBD1. J gave up 4 bases and V 1 base, and 4 bases lay outside the gene matches. This CDR3 comprises 14 residues. Germline V gene sequence: CDR1 MGHRA, CDR2 YSYEKL.

This chain connects TRBV19 to TRBJ2-1; 12 bases agree with TRBD2. Germline CDR1 LNHDA, CDR2 SQIVND (reference sequence). Trimming cost V 8 bases and J 6 bases; bases outside gene matches: 8. The CDR3 totals 15 residues. Written as DNA, the CDR3 is TGTGCCAGTCAGACTAGCGGGAGTATTGGCAATGAGCAGTTCTTC. This codes for CASQTSGSIGNEQFF.

The rearrangement links TRBV6-1 to TRBJ2-7, with TRBD1 matching over 9 bases. The CDR3 is made up of 14 amino acids. The V gene end was trimmed by 7 bases and the J gene end by 0 bases; junction bases not matched to a gene: 4. CDR1 is MNHNS, CDR2 SASEGT, per germline. CDR3 sequence reads: CASKETGGSYEQYF. Here the CDR3 DNA reads TGTGCCAGCAAGGAGACAGGGGGCTCCTACGAGCAGTACTTC.

The chain joins TRBV30 to TRBJ1-1, with D maybe TRBD1 (5 bases). V lost 3 bases and J lost 0, with 11 bases in between. This CDR3 is 14 amino acids long. Looked up from germline, CDR1 is GTSNPN and CDR2 is SVGIG (reference sequence). This chain's CDR3 is CAWRRAGLNTEAFF. The DNA of the CDR3 is TGTGCCTGGAGGAGGGCAGGGCTGAACACTGAAGCTTTCTTT.

This rearrangement joins TRBV30 to TRBJ2-1; TRBD2 agrees at 10 bases. Germline V lookup: CDR1 GTSNPN, CDR2 SVGIG (reference sequence). CDR3 length equals 14 residues. J was trimmed by 9 bases and V by 3 bases; bases with no gene match: 8. In nucleotides, the CDR3 is TGTGCCTGGAGATCCGGAGCGGGAGGGCTTGAGCAGTTCTTC. This encodes CAWRSGAGGLEQFF.

The rearrangement uses TRBV29-1 and TRBJ2-5; D is perhaps TRBD2 (5 bases). The CDR3 length is 12 residues. The germline gives CDR1 SQVTM, CDR2 ANQGSEA. Trimming cost V 8 bases and J 3 bases, with 13 bases left between them. The DNA for the CDR3 is TGCAGCTCCAGGACTGTTGAAGAGACCCAGTACTTC. It codes for CSSRTVEETQYF.

The chain uses TRBV11-3 and TRBJ2-2; D is ambiguous. Germline V gene data show CDR1 as SGHNT and CDR2 as YENEEA. V was cut by 5 bases and J by 6 bases, with 13 bases left in between. The CDR3 has 14 amino acids. CDR3 sequence (DNA): TGTGCCAGCAGCCCTTCTACCTCCGCCGGGGAGCTGTTTTTT. Residues: CASSPSTSAGELFF. Full variable domain (missing parts from reference TRBV11-3 and TRBJ2-2): EAGVVQSPRYKIIEKKQPVAFWCNPISGHNTLYWYLQNLGQGPELLIRYENEEAVDDSQLPKDRFSAERLKGVDSTLKIQPAELGDSAVYLCASSPSTSAGELFFGEGSRLTVL.

The chain joins TRBV30 to TRBJ2-3; 7 nucleotides match TRBD1. Trimming removed 4 bases from V and 5 bases from J; junction bases left unmatched: 0. Germline assignment: CDR1 GTSNPN and CDR2 SVGIG (reference sequence). The CDR3 is 11 amino acids. CDR3 in amino acids: CAWTGGDTQYF. The CDR3 coding sequence is TGTGCCTGGACAGGGGGAGATACGCAGTATTTT.

This chain uses TRBV4-2 with TRBJ1-1; 8 nucleotides match TRBD1. Per the germline V gene, CDR1 is LGHNA and CDR2 is YNFKEQ. J gave up 3 bases and V 2 bases, and 11 bases lay outside the gene matches. There are 17 residues in the CDR3. CDR3 nucleotide sequence: TGTGCCAGCAGCCAAACACTTCAGGGGGCCGGGGACACTGAAGCTTTCTTT. Amino acid sequence: CASSQTLQGAGDTEAFF.

The chain has TRBV7-6 and TRBJ2-1; D may be TRBD2 (6 bases). CDR1 SGHVS and CDR2 FNYEAQ come from the germline V gene. The CDR3 loop spans 14 amino acids. Trimming shortened V by 0 bases and J by 10 bases, and 13 bases separated the two germline ends. The CDR3 loop reads CASSLAAQGGEQFF. The CDR3 DNA reads as TGTGCCAGCAGCTTAGCGGCCCAAGGAGGGGAGCAGTTCTTC. Full variable domain (outside the CDR3, taken from reference TRBV7-6 and TRBJ2-1): GAGVSQSPRYKVTKRGQDVALRCDPISGHVSLYWYRQALGQGPEFLTYFNYEAQQDKSGLPNDRFSAERPEGSISTLTIQRTEQRDSAMYRCASSLAAQGGEQFFGPGTRLTVL.

This rearrangement joins TRBV27 to TRBJ2-1, with TRBD2 matching 16 bases. Per germline, CDR1 MNHEY and CDR2 SMNVEV (reference sequence). V was pared by 4 bases and J by 15 bases, with 9 bases of the junction left unmatched. The CDR3 totals 15 residues. The DNA for the CDR3 is TGTGCCAGCAGTTCCCCCGGGACTAGCGGGAGGGCCTGGTTCTTC. Protein product: CASSSPGTSGRAWFF.

The chain has TRBV29-1 and TRBJ2-5; 8 bases map to TRBD2. In germline, CDR1 is SQVTM, CDR2 ANQGSEA. V lost 5 bases, J lost 9 bases, and 8 bases stayed unmatched. The CDR3 loop spans 12 amino acids. The CDR3 nucleotides are TGCAGCGTTCAAGCGGGAGTTGTGTCCCAGTACTTC. Protein: CSVQAGVVSQYF.

V gene TRBV12-5 combines with J gene TRBJ2-6; no firm D call. V was shortened by 3 bases and J by 0 bases, with 12 bases between the two germline ends. The CDR3 is 17 residues long. In germline, CDR1 is LGHNT, CDR2 FRNRAP. This CDR3 reads CASGFLQTSSGANVLTF. The CDR3 coding sequence is TGTGCTAGTGGTTTCTTACAAACCAGCTCTGGGGCCAACGTCCTGACTTTC.

The J gene is TRBJ2-7, the V gene TRBV4-1, with D possibly matching TRBD2 (6 bases). Between the trimmed V and J ends, which lost 1 base and 9 bases, there was a span of 13 bases. CDR1 MGHRA and CDR2 YSYEKL come from the germline V gene. The length of the CDR3 is 13 residues. The CDR3 spells CASSQAGTPGQYF. In DNA, the CDR3 is TGCGCCAGCAGCCAAGCCGGGACTCCCGGGCAGTACTTC.

The V gene is TRBV18, the J gene TRBJ2-1; 7 bases match TRBD1. Unmatched junction bases numbered 9, after V lost 6 bases and J lost 10 bases. This CDR3 has 13 residues. Germline V gene sequence: CDR1 KGHSH, CDR2 LQKENI. CDR3 sequence: CASSPQDRDEQFF. CDR3 nucleotides: TGTGCCAGCTCTCCCCAAGACAGGGACGAGCAGTTCTTC.

V gene TRBV7-9 combines with J gene TRBJ2-1; D ambiguous. CDR1 and CDR2 (germline): SEHNR, FQNEAQ (reference sequence). The V and J ends lost 2 bases and 4 bases respectively, with 12 bases between them. The CDR3 runs to 15 residues. This CDR3 reads CASSLSGPIYNEQFF. CDR3 sequence (DNA): TGTGCCAGCAGCTTATCCGGACCGATATACAATGAGCAGTTCTTC. The variable domain in full, with the rest retrieved from reference TRBV7-9 and TRBJ2-1, is DTGVSQNPRHKITKRGQNVTFRCDPISEHNRLYWYRQTLGQGPEFLTYFQNEAQLEKSRLLSDRFSAERPKGSFSTLEIQRTEQGDSAMYLCASSLSGPIYNEQFFGPGTRLTVL.

The V call is TRBV2, the J call TRBJ1-1; maybe TRBD1 (6 bases). Germline CDR1 and CDR2: SNHLY and FYNNEI. Between the trimmed V and J ends, which lost 10 bases and 4 bases, there was a span of 19 bases. The length of the CDR3 is 14 residues. CDR3 sequence (DNA): TGTGCCATTCTTCCTAAGGGAGGGGGCACTGAAGCTTTCTTT. It specifies CAILPKGGGTEAFF.